This T cell receptor beta chain was captured in a study of CD4 T cells in relation to SARS-CoV-2 and coronaviruses. Overall study context: Shared crossreactive spike epitopes were mapped to their HLA restriction.

CDR1 KGHSH and CDR2 LQKENI come from the germline V gene. The junction had 13 bases not matched to a gene; V was cut back by 4 bases and J by 5 bases. This CDR3 contains 17 residues. The unexposed donors gave CD4+ T cells in about 2010-2019, prior to COVID-19. CD4+ T cells were isolated from the cells after around 10 days of culture. Each well had 2 million to 2.5 million PBMCs in around 5.3% human AB serum with IL-2. Points from the study as a whole: No donor gave both pre-pandemic and post-infection samples.

Method: immunoSEQ multiplex PCR; TCRdb's copy keeps in-frame clones and lacks some. The table has about 12,000 clones, approximately 69% seen once; the top ten hold over 6.5%. About this clone: Its antigen is undetermined.

This receptor was taken from a human donor in good health. The source material was CD4+ T cells from PBMCs, cultured in vitro. V gene TRBV18 combines with J gene TRBJ2-5; 10 positions agree with TRBD1. The CDR3, as DNA: TGTGCCAGCTCACAGAATACCGGGACAGGGGTCGGGGAGACCCAGTACTTC. Amino acids: CASSQNTGTGVGETQYF.